The clone carrying this TCR beta chain was counted a few times. Its cognate antigen is unknown. This sample was included in a study of cytomegalovirus exposure and HLA in healthy donors. A multiplex PCR was run with 60 Vbeta primers and 13 Jbeta primers. Only in-frame clones appear in the TCRdb table, and some are missing; sequencing was by immunoSEQ multiplex PCR. The profile shows about 230,000 clones, 77% of them singletons. Germline lookup yields CDR1 SGHDT and CDR2 YYEEEE. J gave up 4 bases and V 4 bases, and 8 bases lay outside the gene matches. The CDR3 has 16 residues. Study-wide results and limits: The productive fraction for most TCR beta V segments was about 87% or about 30% in an earlier analysis. With further analysis later on, most CMV-associated TCR beta chains appeared HLA-restricted. Later analysis placed DRB1 highest and HLA-C lowest in TCR association rates, which differed by HLA locus. Across donors, presence/absence analyses took sequencing depth to be roughly uniform.

The chain has TRBV5-6 and TRBJ1-5; 10 bases map to TRBD1. The clonotype originates from a woman aged 55-69 years in good health and CMV-seropositive. The material sequenced was PBMCs. CDR3 nucleotide sequence: TGTGCCAGCAGCCGCCGTCGGACAGGGGGGAATCAGCCCCAGCATTTT. Encoded protein: CASSRRRTGGNQPQHF.